The 18 T cell receptor beta chains below come from one sample, sequenced in a study of shared clonotypes between healthy human individuals. Produced via immunoSEQ multiplex PCR; TCRdb's table is partial and in-frame only. The sample records 600,000 to 800,000 clones, roughly 72% being singletons. The sample comprised memory CD4+ T cells sorted from blood. Subset here: CD45RA-negative fraction. The source is a woman aged 25-40 years in good health.

This chain uses TRBV11-2 with TRBJ2-1; D gene unclear. Germline V gene data show CDR1 as SGHAT and CDR2 as FQNNGV. The germline V and J ends were trimmed by 5 bases and 3 bases, with 5 bases remaining between them. The CDR3 totals 12 residues. The CDR3 coding sequence is TGTGCCAGCAGCAAGGACTACAATGAGCAGTTCTTC. This encodes CASSKDYNEQFF.

The chain combines TRBV7-9 with TRBJ1-2, with D maybe TRBD1 (5 bases). In germline, CDR1 is SEHNR, CDR2 FQNEAQ (reference sequence). This CDR3 is 14 amino acids long. The V end lost 5 bases, the J end lost 5 bases, and 15 bases lay between the germline ends. CDR3 sequence: CASSGLRGRYGYTF. The CDR3 DNA reads TGTGCCAGCAGCGGCCTTCGGGGGAGGTATGGCTACACCTTC.

CDR3 residues: CASSVASIRGNEQFF. DNA for the CDR3: TGTGCCAGCAGCGTAGCGTCCATCAGGGGTAATGAGCAGTTCTTC. The rearrangement links TRBV9 to TRBJ2-1; D is perhaps TRBD1 (6 bases). The V end was cut by 0 bases, the J end by 7 bases, with 14 bases between. This CDR3 has 15 amino acids. The germline V gene has CDR1 SGDLS and CDR2 YYNGEE.

This chain joins TRBV18 and TRBJ1-1, with a possible D match to TRBD1 (6 bases). CDR1 and CDR2 from the germline V gene are KGHSH and LQKENI. There are 13 residues in the CDR3. V gave up 6 bases and J gave up 1 base, with 9 bases separating them. This chain's CDR3 is CASSADRNTEAFF. For the CDR3, the DNA is TGTGCCAGCTCCGCGGACAGGAACACTGAAGCTTTCTTT.

The rearrangement joins TRBV2 to TRBJ2-5; D call uncertain. Germline CDR1 reads SNHLY; CDR2 reads FYNNEI. This CDR3 region has 14 residues. V was shortened by 7 bases and J by 0 bases, with 12 bases between the two germline ends. This CDR3 reads CASTPRSYQETQYF. CDR3 nucleotides: TGTGCCAGCACCCCCCGAAGTTACCAAGAGACCCAGTACTTC.

V is TRBV30 and J is TRBJ1-6; no firm D call. This CDR3 contains 13 residues. The germline V gene encodes CDR1 GTSNPN and CDR2 SVGIG (reference sequence). V lost 0 bases to trimming and J lost 10 bases, with 10 bases between them. CDR3 in amino acids: CAWSVVRKSPLHF. CDR3 in DNA: TGTGCCTGGAGTGTAGTGCGGAAGTCACCCCTCCACTTT.

The chain couples TRBV13 to TRBJ1-2; the D gene is possibly TRBD1 (5 bases). V was clipped by 5 bases and J by 6 bases, with 16 bases between them. This CDR3 has 14 residues. Germline V CDR1 and CDR2: PRHDT, FYEKMQ (reference sequence). The CDR3 sequence: CASSRGDGAHGYTF. The CDR3 bases are TGTGCCAGCAGCCGGGGTGATGGGGCGCATGGCTACACCTTC.

The chain recombines TRBV5-4 with TRBJ1-4; D gene ambiguous. Germline CDR1 is SGHNT and CDR2 is YYREEE (reference sequence). Trimming removed 4 bases at V and 2 bases at J, with 12 bases between. This CDR3 spans 15 amino acids. The CDR3 DNA is TGTGCCAGCAGCCCCGCAGGACCGACTAATGAAAAACTGTTTTTT. This gives the protein CASSPAGPTNEKLFF.

V gene TRBV10-1 combines with J gene TRBJ2-7, with TRBD2 as a possible D gene (6 bases). This CDR3 has 14 amino acids. Per the germline V gene, CDR1 is WNHNN and CDR2 is SYGVQD (reference sequence). Trimming cost V 6 bases and J 2 bases, with 14 bases left between them. The CDR3 region has the DNA TGCGCCAGCAGCGCCGGCCTAGCGACCTACGAGCAGTACTTC. Translation gives CASSAGLATYEQYF.

V usage is TRBV5-1 and J usage is TRBJ2-1; unclear D gene. V dropped 4 bases and J dropped 0 bases, with 14 bases sitting between them. Germline V gene data show CDR1 as SGHRS and CDR2 as YFSETQ. The CDR3 runs 16 residues. CDR3 coding DNA: TGCGCCAGCAGCCCCAAGTCCATTAGCTCCTACAATGAGCAGTTCTTC. It translates to CASSPKSISSYNEQFF.

This clone was observed once. This chain connects TRBV5-1 to TRBJ2-3; weak D call: TRBD2 (5 bases). The V gene's germline CDR1 is SGHRS and CDR2 YFSETQ. The CDR3 is 14 residues long. Trimming cost V 10 bases and J 2 bases, with 17 bases left between them. CDR3 bases: TGCGCCTCCCACCGGGAAAATCCCACAGATACGCAGTATTTT. It specifies CASHRENPTDTQYF.

Of note for this clone: Additional DNA sequences in this sample encode the identical CDR3. The chain joins TRBV28 to TRBJ2-7, with TRBD1 matching over 9 bases. Trimming cost V 6 bases and J 0 bases; bases outside gene matches: 3. The germline CDR1 and CDR2 sequences are MDHEN and SYDVKM. The CDR3 has 14 residues. The CDR3 DNA sequence: TGTGCCAGCAGGGGGACAGGGAGCTCCTACGAGCAGTACTTC. Its translation: CASRGTGSSYEQYF.

This rearrangement joins TRBV19 to TRBJ1-1, with unresolved D. V gave up 3 bases and J gave up 7 bases, with 9 bases separating them. The CDR3 extends over 12 amino acids. Germline lookup yields CDR1 LNHDA and CDR2 SQIVND (reference sequence). In nucleotides, the CDR3 is TGTGCCAGTAGTATTAATAAGGGTGAAGCTTTCTTT. It codes for CASSINKGEAFF.

The chain employs TRBV7-2 and TRBJ1-4; D is unclear. The CDR3 consists of 15 residues. From germline, CDR1 is SGHTA and CDR2 FQGNSA. Trimming stripped 6 bases from V and 3 bases from J, with 14 bases between. The CDR3 DNA reads as TGTGCCAGCAGTTTATCCCTCGGCGCTAATGAAAAACTGTTTTTT. It specifies CASSLSLGANEKLFF. The full variable domain, rest sourced from reference TRBV7-2 and TRBJ1-4, is GAGVSQSPSNKVTEKGKDVELRCDPISGHTALYWYRQSLGQGLEFLIYFQGNSAPDKSGLPSDRFSAERTGGSVSTLTIQRTQQEDSAVYLCASSLSLGANEKLFFGSGTQLSVL.

V usage is TRBV30 and J usage is TRBJ2-1; tentative D call: TRBD2 (6 bases). Germline V CDR1 and CDR2: GTSNPN, SVGIG (reference sequence). Trimming pared 0 bases from V and 2 bases from J, leaving 8 bases between. The CDR3 spans 14 residues. The chain's CDR3 is CAWSVGTPYNEQFF. DNA for the CDR3: TGTGCCTGGAGTGTGGGGACTCCCTACAATGAGCAGTTCTTC.

The chain employs TRBV7-8 and TRBJ1-1; D gene unclear. The V gene lost 3 bases and the J gene lost 2 bases, with 4 bases spanning the gap. Germline assignment: CDR1 SGHVS and CDR2 FQNEAQ. This CDR3 is built from 12 residues. Here the CDR3 DNA reads TGTGCCAGCAGCTTCGGAAACACTGAAGCTTTCTTT. Translating gives CASSFGNTEAFF.

This chain connects TRBV19 to TRBJ2-6; possibly TRBD1 for D (6 bases). The germline CDR1 and CDR2 sequences are LNHDA and SQIVND (reference sequence). Trimming took 5 bases from V and 0 from J, leaving 17 bases between them. This CDR3 has 18 amino acids. Here the CDR3 reads CASSVDRIHLSGANVLTF. As DNA, the CDR3 is TGTGCCAGTAGTGTCGACAGGATCCACCTCTCTGGGGCCAACGTCCTGACTTTC.

The chain couples TRBV6-1 to TRBJ2-5; D is ambiguous. With 4 bases removed from V and 5 bases from J, the gap between germline ends came to 8 bases. The CDR3 has 12 residues. Germline assignment: CDR1 MNHNS and CDR2 SASEGT. The CDR3 coding sequence is TGTGCCAGCAGTGTCCTATGGGAGACCCAGTACTTC. This encodes CASSVLWETQYF.